The T cell receptor beta chain described here comes from a study of T cell repertoires in cytomegalovirus infection. TCRdb reprocessed the reads via MiXCR and lists one record per CDR3 protein. The data show about 130,000 distinct CDR3 sequences, less than 9.5% seen once. Points from the study as a whole: CMV-specific TCR beta clonotypes restricted by HLA-C dominated the ex vivo response.

This clonotype was detected ten times or more. Antigen unknown. The ends lost 3 bases at V and 3 bases at J; junction bases unmatched: 6. Germline V gene lookup returns CDR1 SGHDT and CDR2 YYEEEE. CDR3 length equals 16 residues. The chain combines TRBV5-6 with TRBJ2-6, with 7 bases aligning to TRBD1. The material sequenced was PBMCs. The origin of this receptor is a human donor in good health (CMV status not recorded). Some clones in this sample may be carry-over from other donors' samples. This chain's CDR3 is CASSWRQGRGANVLTF. CDR3 sequence (DNA): TGTGCCAGCAGCTGGAGACAGGGCCGTGGGGCCAACGTCCTGACTTTC.